The clone carrying this TCR beta chain was recorded a few times. Its target is not known. This entry is derived from a study of memory CD4+ T cells and cytomegalovirus serostatus. The study, taken as a whole, reports: CMV serostatus prediction reached median AUC roughly 0.95, or 0.91 with US-trained model.

The data were produced by immunoSEQ multiplex PCR, yet TCRdb's version contains in-frame clones alone and is incomplete. The sample has tens of thousands of clones; approximately 81% are singletons. Single viable CD3+CD4+CD8-CD45RO+ cells were sorted as the memory CD4+ T cells. Serum IgG to CMV pp150, pp28, p38 and p52 defined serostatus. This TCR was sampled from an adult in good health and CMV-seronegative. Sequencing was done on a sample of memory CD4+ T cells from blood.

The CDR3 DNA reads as TGTGCCAGCAGCTTGGTGACTAGCGGGAGAGGAGAGACCCAGTACTTC. Its protein is CASSLVTSGRGETQYF. The chain links TRBV5-5 to TRBJ2-5; 12 bases agree with TRBD2. With V trimmed by 0 bases and J by 4 bases, 4 bases remained unmatched. Germline assignment: CDR1 SGHKS and CDR2 YYEKEE (reference sequence). The CDR3 contains 16 residues. The whole variable domain, filled in from reference TRBV5-5 and TRBJ2-5, reads DAGVTQSPTHLIKTRGQQVTLRCSPISGHKSVSWYQQVLGQGPQFIFQYYEKEERGRGNFPDRFSARQFPNYSSELNVNALLLGDSALYLCASSLVTSGRGETQYFGPGTRLLVL.